The clone carrying this T cell receptor (beta chain) was seen a few times. After removal of 8 bases from V and 4 bases from J, the junction contained 11 bases not matched to a gene. The CDR3 extends over 14 amino acids. The germline CDR1 and CDR2 sequences are SGHRS and YFSETQ. The data originate from a study of T cell repertoires in cytomegalovirus infection. TCRdb reanalysed the reads using MiXCR and keeps one entry per CDR3 protein. The data contain about 360,000 distinct CDR3 sequences, 18% of them singletons. The rearrangement joins TRBV5-1 to TRBJ1-1; 7 bases are shared with TRBD1. Sequenced input: PBMCs. This TCR was recovered from a human donor in good health (CMV status not recorded). Some clones in this sample may be carry-over from other donors' samples. This CDR3 reads CASKRGTVPTEAFF. The DNA for the CDR3 is TGCGCCAGTAAGCGTGGGACAGTACCCACTGAAGCTTTCTTT.